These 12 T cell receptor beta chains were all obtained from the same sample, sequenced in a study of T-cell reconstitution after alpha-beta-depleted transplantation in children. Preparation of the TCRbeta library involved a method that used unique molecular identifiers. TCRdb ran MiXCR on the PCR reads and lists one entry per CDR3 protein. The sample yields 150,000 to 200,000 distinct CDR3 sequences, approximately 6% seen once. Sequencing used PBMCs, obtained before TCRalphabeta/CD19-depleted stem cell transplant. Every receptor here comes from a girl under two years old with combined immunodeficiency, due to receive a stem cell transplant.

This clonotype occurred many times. The CDR3 sequence is CSVEGGTSSTDTQYF. CDR3 DNA sequence: TGCAGCGTTGAAGGGGGGACTAGCTCTACAGATACGCAGTATTTT. The rearrangement joins TRBV29-1 to TRBJ2-3, with TRBD2 identical over 9 bases. Germline V gives CDR1 SQVTM, CDR2 ANQGSEA. J gave up 3 bases and V 1 base, and 5 bases lay outside the gene matches. The CDR3 has 15 residues.

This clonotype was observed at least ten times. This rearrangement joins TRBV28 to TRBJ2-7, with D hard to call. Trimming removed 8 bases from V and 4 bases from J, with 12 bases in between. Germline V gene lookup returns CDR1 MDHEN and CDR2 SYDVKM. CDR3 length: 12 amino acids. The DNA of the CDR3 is TGTGCCAGCGGTGAGACCCGATACGAGCAGTACTTC. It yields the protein CASGETRYEQYF.

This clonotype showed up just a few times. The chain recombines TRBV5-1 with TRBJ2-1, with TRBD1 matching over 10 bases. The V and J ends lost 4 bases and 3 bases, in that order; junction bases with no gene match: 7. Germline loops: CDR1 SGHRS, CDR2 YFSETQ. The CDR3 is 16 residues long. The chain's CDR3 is CASSLTGGGYYNEQFF. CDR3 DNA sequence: TGCGCCAGCAGCCTGACAGGGGGCGGGTACTACAATGAGCAGTTCTTC.

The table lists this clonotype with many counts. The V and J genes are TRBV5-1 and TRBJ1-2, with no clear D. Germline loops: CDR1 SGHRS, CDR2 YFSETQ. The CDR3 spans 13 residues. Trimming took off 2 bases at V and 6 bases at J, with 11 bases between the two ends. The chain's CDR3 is CASSLDPRDGYTF. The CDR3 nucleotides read TGCGCCAGCAGCTTAGATCCAAGAGATGGCTACACCTTC.

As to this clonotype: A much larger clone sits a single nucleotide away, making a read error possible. DNA for the CDR3: TGTGCCTGCAGCTTGGCCGAGCGGGTCATAAATGAGCAGTTCTTC. Translation: CACSLAERVINEQFF. The J gene is TRBJ2-1, the V gene TRBV5-6; possible D gene TRBD2, 6 bases. The CDR3 loop spans 15 amino acids. Germline CDR1 reads SGHDT; CDR2 reads YYEEEE.

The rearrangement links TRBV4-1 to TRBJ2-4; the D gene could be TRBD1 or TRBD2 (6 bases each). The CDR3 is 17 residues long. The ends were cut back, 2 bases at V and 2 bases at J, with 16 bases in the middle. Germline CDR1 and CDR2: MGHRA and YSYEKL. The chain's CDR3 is CASSQPLLRDTKNIQYF. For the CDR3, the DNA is TGCGCCAGCAGCCAACCCCTCCTGCGGGACACCAAAAACATTCAGTACTTC.

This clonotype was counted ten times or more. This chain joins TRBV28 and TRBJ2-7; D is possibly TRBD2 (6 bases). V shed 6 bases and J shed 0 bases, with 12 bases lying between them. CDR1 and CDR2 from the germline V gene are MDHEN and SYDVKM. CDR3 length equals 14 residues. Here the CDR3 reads CASSPWDFSYEQYF. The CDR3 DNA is TGTGCCAGCAGCCCCTGGGACTTCTCCTACGAGCAGTACTTC.

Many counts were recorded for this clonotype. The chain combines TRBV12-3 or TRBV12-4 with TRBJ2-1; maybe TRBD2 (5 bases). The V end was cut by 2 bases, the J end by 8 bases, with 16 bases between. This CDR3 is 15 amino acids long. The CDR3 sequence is CASSLPLVSGDEQFF. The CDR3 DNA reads TGTGCCAGCAGTTTACCGCTTGTAAGCGGTGATGAGCAGTTCTTC.

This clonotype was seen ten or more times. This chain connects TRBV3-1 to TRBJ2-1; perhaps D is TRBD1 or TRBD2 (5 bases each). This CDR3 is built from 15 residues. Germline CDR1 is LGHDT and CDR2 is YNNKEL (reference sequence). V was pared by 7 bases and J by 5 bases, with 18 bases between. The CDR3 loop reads CASISSTGLDNEQFF. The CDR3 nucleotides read TGTGCCAGCATCTCGAGTACGGGGCTAGACAATGAGCAGTTCTTC.

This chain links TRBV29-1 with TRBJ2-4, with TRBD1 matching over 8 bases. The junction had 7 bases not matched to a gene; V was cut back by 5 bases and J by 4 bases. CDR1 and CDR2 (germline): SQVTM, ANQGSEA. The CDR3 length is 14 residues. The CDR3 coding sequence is TGCAGCGTTTCACGGACAGGGTGGAAAAACATTCAGTACTTC. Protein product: CSVSRTGWKNIQYF.

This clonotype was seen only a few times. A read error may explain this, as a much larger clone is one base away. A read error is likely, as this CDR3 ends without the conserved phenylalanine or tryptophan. The CDR3 sequence: CASSLIMTGLYEQYS. The CDR3 DNA reads TGTGCCAGCAGCTTAATTATGACAGGGCTATACGAGCAGTACTCC. The chain links TRBV7-9 to TRBJ2-7; TRBD1 aligns across 7 bases. In germline, CDR1 is SEHNR, CDR2 FQNEAQ (reference sequence). The CDR3 is made up of 15 amino acids. The J segment lost 4 bases and the V segment lost 2 bases, leaving 8 bases of the junction unmatched.

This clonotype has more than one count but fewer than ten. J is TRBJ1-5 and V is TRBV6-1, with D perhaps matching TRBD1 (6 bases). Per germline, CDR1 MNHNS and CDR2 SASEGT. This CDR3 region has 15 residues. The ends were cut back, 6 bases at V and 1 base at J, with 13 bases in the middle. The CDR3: CASSPGTLSNQPQHF. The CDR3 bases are TGTGCCAGCAGCCCCGGGACACTGAGCAATCAGCCCCAGCATTTT.